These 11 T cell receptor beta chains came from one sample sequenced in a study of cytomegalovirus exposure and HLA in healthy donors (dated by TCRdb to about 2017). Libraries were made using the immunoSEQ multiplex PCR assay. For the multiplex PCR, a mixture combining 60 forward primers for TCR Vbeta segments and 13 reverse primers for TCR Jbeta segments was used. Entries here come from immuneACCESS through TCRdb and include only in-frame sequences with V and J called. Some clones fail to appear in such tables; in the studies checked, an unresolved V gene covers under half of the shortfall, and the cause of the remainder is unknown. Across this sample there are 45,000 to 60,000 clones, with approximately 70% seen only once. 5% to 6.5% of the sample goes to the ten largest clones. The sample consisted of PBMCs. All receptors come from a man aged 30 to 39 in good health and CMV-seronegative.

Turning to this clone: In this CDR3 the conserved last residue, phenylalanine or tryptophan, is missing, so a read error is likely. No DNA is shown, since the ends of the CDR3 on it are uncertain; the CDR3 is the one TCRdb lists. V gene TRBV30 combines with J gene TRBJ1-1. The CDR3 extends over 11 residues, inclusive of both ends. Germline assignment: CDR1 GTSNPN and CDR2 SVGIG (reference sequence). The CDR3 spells CAWSERYEALV.

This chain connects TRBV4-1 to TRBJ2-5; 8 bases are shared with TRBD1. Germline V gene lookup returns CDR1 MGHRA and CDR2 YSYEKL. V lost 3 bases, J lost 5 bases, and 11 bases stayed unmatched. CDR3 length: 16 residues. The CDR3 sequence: CASSQRAGGAGETQYF. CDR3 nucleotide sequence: TGCGCCAGCAGCCAGAGAGCAGGGGGCGCGGGGGAGACCCAGTACTTC.

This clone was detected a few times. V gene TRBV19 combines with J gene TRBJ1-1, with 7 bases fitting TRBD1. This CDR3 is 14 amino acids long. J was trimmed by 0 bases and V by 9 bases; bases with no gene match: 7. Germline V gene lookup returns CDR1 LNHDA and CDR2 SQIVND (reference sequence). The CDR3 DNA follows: TGTGCCAGCCTGACAGGGAAGCTGAACACTGAAGCTTTCTTT. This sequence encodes CASLTGKLNTEAFF.

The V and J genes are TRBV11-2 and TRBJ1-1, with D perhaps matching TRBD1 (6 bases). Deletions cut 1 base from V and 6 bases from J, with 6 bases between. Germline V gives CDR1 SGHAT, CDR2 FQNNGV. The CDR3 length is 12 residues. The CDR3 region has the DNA TGTGCCAGCAGCTTAGGGACAGCTGAAGCTTTCTTT. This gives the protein CASSLGTAEAFF.

CDR3 nucleotides: TGTGCCAGCAGCCCACGGGACATCGGCCTCACAGATACGCAGTATTTT. Its translation: CASSPRDIGLTDTQYF. This rearrangement joins TRBV7-9 to TRBJ2-3; D is possibly TRBD1 (6 bases). Trimming left V 5 bases short and J 2 bases short, with 17 bases between. The CDR3 runs 16 residues. Germline CDR1 and CDR2: SEHNR and FQNEAQ (reference sequence).

The CDR3 sequence is CASRGLRETQYF. The CDR3 DNA reads as TGCGCCAGCAGGGGTTTGCGGGAGACCCAGTACTTC. V is TRBV5-1 and J is TRBJ2-5; no clear D. This CDR3 has 12 amino acids. Germline CDR1 reads SGHRS; CDR2 reads YFSETQ. Trimming took 5 bases from V and 5 from J, leaving 10 bases between them.

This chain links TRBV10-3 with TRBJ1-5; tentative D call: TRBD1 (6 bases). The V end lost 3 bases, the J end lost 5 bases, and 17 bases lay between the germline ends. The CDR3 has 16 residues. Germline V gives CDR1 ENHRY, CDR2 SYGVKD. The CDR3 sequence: CAISDWDTGEYQPQHF. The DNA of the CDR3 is TGTGCCATCAGTGATTGGGACACCGGCGAATATCAGCCCCAGCATTTT.

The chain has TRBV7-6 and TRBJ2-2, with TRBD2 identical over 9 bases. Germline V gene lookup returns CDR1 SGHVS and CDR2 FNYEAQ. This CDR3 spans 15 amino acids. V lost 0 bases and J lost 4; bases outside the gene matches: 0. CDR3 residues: CASSLASGSTGELFF. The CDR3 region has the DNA TGTGCCAGCAGCTTAGCTAGCGGGAGCACCGGGGAGCTGTTTTTT.

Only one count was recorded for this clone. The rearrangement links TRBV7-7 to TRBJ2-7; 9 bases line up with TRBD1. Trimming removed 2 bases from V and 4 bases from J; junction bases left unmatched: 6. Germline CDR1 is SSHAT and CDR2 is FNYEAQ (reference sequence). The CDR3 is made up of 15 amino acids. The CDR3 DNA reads TGTGCCAGCAGCTTAAAACAGGGGGCCGATTACGAGCAGTACTTC. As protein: CASSLKQGADYEQYF.

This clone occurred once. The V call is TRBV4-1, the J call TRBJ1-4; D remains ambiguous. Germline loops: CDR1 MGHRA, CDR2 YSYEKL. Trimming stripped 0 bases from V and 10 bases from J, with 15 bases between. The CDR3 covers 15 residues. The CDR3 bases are TGCGCCAGCAGCCAAGAACTTGAGGTAGGAGGAAAACTGTTTTTT. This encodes CASSQELEVGGKLFF.

The CDR3 sequence: CASSSGTSTQFF. The CDR3 region has the DNA TGTGCCAGCAGCTCCGGGACTAGTACCCAGTTCTTC. V gene TRBV5-6 combines with J gene TRBJ2-1, with 8 bases identical to TRBD2. V was clipped by 3 bases and J by 13 bases; unmatched bases: 6. The length of the CDR3 is 12 residues. In germline, CDR1 is SGHDT, CDR2 YYEEEE.